The rows below give T cell receptor beta chains drawn from one sample of a study of blood T cell repertoires in COVID-19. Profiling relied on immunoSEQ multiplex PCR, and the TCRdb table lists in-frame clones only, not all of them. The sample lists about 300,000 clones, roughly 83% occurring once. The specimen sequenced was peripheral blood. These TCRs come from a human donor with COVID-19, enrolled during active disease. The donor label of this sample is uncertain. The CDR3 runs from the conserved cysteine through the conserved F or W. The D gene is left open where the match is weak. For some rows the clone size is stated as once, few or many, or as a class when expanded; others skip it.

v_gene	d_gene	j_gene	abundance	len	CDR3aa	CDR3nt
TRBV6-6	NA	TRBJ1-1	NA	13	CASSYAGNTEAFF	TGTGCCAGCAGTTACGCCGGGAACACTGAAGCTTTCTTT
TRBV10-2	NA	TRBJ2-2	many	18	CASSESEQGWIGTGELFF	TGCGCCAGCAGTGAGTCAGAACAGGGTTGGATCGGTACCGGGGAGCTGTTTTTT
TRBV5-5	NA	TRBJ1-2	NA	13	CASSGPTGSGYTF	TGTGCCAGCAGCGGGCCTACGGGGTCCGGCTACACCTTC
TRBV9	NA	TRBJ1-1	NA	14	CASSAHSEGTEAFF	TGTGCCAGCAGCGCCCATTCGGAGGGCACTGAAGCTTTCTTT
TRBV11-2	TRBD2	TRBJ2-1	NA	15	CASSVTSGRYNEQFF	TGTGCCAGCAGTGTAACTAGCGGGAGATACAATGAGCAGTTCTTC
TRBV3-1/TRBV3-2	TRBD2	TRBJ2-1	NA	16	CASSSPSGRAGSEQFF	TGTGCCAGCAGCAGTCCTAGCGGGAGGGCCGGGAGTGAGCAGTTCTTC
TRBV6-5	TRBD1	TRBJ2-7	NA	13	CASRGQGTYEQYF	TGTGCCAGCAGGGGACAGGGTACCTACGAGCAGTACTTC
TRBV19	NA	TRBJ2-7	NA	13	CASSIGQSYEQYF	TGTGCCAGTAGTATAGGGCAGTCCTACGAGCAGTACTTC
TRBV7-8	TRBD2	TRBJ2-7	once	17	CASNPRGGVGLTYEQYF	TGTGCCAGCAACCCCCGGGGGGGGGTCGGCCTAACCTACGAGCAGTACTTC
TRBV28	NA	TRBJ2-3	once	12	CASSLVPYTQYF	TGTGCCAGCAGTTTAGTCCCCTATACGCAGTATTTT
TRBV7-2	TRBD2	TRBJ2-2	few	14	CASSTRLAPGELFF	TGTGCCAGCAGCACTCGACTAGCGCCCGGGGAGCTGTTTTTT
TRBV12-3/TRBV12-4	NA	TRBJ1-3	many	11	CASSLGNTIYF	TGTGCCAGCAGCCTGGGAAACACCATATATTTT
TRBV30	NA	TRBJ1-3	NA	13	CAWSPAGGNTIYF	TGTGCCTGGAGCCCGGCAGGAGGAAACACCATATATTTT
TRBV2	NA	TRBJ2-7	NA	13	CASMAGTSYEQYF	TGTGCCAGCATGGCGGGCACCTCCTACGAGCAGTACTTC
TRBV18	TRBD1	TRBJ2-1	NA	15	CASSPSQGEYNEQFF	TGTGCCAGCTCACCATCGCAGGGGGAGTACAATGAGCAGTTCTTC
TRBV23-1	TRBD1	TRBJ1-2	NA	16	CASSPGQGARESGYTF	TGCGCCAGCAGTCCGGGACAGGGGGCGCGAGAGAGCGGCTACACCTTC
TRBV28	TRBD1	TRBJ2-7	NA	15	CASSLRNRGQNEQYF	TGTGCCAGCAGTTTACGTAACAGGGGGCAGAACGAGCAGTACTTC
TRBV5-1	TRBD1	TRBJ1-1	NA	14	CASSKIDRGWEAFF	TGCGCCAGCAGCAAGATTGACAGGGGGTGGGAAGCTTTCTTT
TRBV12-3/TRBV12-4	NA	TRBJ1-1	NA	13	CASVTAANPEAFF	TGTGCCAGCGTGACCGCGGCGAATCCTGAAGCTTTCTTT
TRBV28	NA	TRBJ2-2	NA	14	CASRSGRGTGELFF	TGTGCCAGCAGAAGTGGGAGAGGCACCGGGGAGCTGTTTTTT
TRBV5-1	TRBD2	TRBJ2-5	NA	16	CASSLDVAGVRETQYF	TGCGCCAGCAGCTTGGACGTAGCGGGAGTGCGTGAGACCCAGTACTTC
TRBV9	TRBD1	TRBJ2-7	NA	14	CASSPGQNTYEQYF	TGTGCCAGCAGCCCGGGACAGAACACCTACGAGCAGTACTTC
TRBV28	NA	TRBJ2-2	few	16	CASSLLATSNTGELFF	TGTGCCAGCAGTTTATTGGCCACCTCGAACACCGGGGAGCTGTTTTTT
TRBV28	TRBD1	TRBJ2-1	NA	15	CASSAGGDIYNEQFF	TGTGCCAGCAGTGCAGGGGGTGACATTTACAATGAGCAGTTCTTC
TRBV5-1	NA	TRBJ1-1	NA	16	CASSLWAGASNTEAFF	TGCGCCAGCAGCTTGTGGGCAGGGGCGTCCAACACTGAAGCTTTCTTT
TRBV19	TRBD1	TRBJ1-2	NA	15	CASSIDREDNYGYTF	TGTGCCAGTAGTATCGACAGGGAAGACAACTATGGCTACACCTTC
TRBV11-1	TRBD2	TRBJ2-1	NA	16	CASSSRLRGGDNEQFF	TGTGCCAGCAGCTCCCGCCTACGGGGGGGAGACAATGAGCAGTTCTTC